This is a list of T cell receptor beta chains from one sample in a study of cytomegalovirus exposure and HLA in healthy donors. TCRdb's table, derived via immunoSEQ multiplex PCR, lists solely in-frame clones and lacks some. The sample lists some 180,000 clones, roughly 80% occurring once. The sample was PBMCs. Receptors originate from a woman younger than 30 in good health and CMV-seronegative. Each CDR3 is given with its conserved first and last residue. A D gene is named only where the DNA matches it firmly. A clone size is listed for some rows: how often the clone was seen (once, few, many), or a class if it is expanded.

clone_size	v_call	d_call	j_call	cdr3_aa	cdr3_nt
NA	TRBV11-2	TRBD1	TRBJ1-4	CASSSSRRTGGIEKLFF	TGTGCCAGCAGCTCATCCCGACGGACAGGGGGGATTGAAAAACTGTTTTTT
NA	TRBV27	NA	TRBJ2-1	CASRMGASPYNEQFF	TGTGCCAGCAGAATGGGAGCTTCCCCCTACAATGAGCAGTTCTTC
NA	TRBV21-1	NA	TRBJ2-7	CASSKGKGQRNIDYEQYF	TGTGCCAGCAGCAAAGGTAAGGGACAAAGGAATATAGACTACGAGCAGTACTTC
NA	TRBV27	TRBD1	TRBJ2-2	CASGNRGRVGELFF	TGTGCCAGCGGAAACAGGGGGCGCGTCGGGGAGCTGTTTTTT
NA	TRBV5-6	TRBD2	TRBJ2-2	CASSLRAGVGTGELFF	TGTGCCAGCAGCTTGAGGGCGGGAGTGGGCACCGGGGAGCTGTTTTTT
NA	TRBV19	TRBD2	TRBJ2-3	CASSIPGRGATDTQYF	TGTGCCAGTAGTATACCCGGGCGGGGGGCTACAGATACGCAGTATTTT
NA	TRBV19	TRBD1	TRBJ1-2	CASSTRDSYLYGYTF	TGTGCCAGTAGTACCCGGGACAGCTATCTATATGGCTACACCTTC
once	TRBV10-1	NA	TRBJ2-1	CASSSSLTGLSSYNEQFF	TGCGCCAGCAGTAGTTCCTTGACGGGTCTGAGCTCCTACAATGAGCAGTTCTTC
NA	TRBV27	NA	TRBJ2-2	CASSFTAGELFF	TGTGCCAGCAGTTTTACAGCCGGGGAGCTGTTTTTT
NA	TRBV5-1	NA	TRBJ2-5	CASSREQETQYF	TGCGCCAGCAGCCGGGAGCAAGAGACCCAGTACTTC
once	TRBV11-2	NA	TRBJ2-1	CASRTFGLASYNEQFF	TGTGCCAGCAGGACGTTTGGGCTAGCTTCTTACAATGAGCAGTTCTTC
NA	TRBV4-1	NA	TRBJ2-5	CASSQGAGGAQETQYF	TGCGCCAGCAGCCAAGGGGCCGGAGGGGCGCAAGAGACCCAGTACTTC
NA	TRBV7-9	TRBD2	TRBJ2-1	CASSSLSGRFPNEQFF	TGTGCCAGCAGCTCACTTAGCGGGAGGTTCCCTAATGAGCAGTTCTTC
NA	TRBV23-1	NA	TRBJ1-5	CARRLEGSNQPQHF	TGCGCCAGACGATTAGAGGGAAGCAATCAGCCCCAGCATTTT
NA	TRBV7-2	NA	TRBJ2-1	CASSHVPSVSEQFF	TGTGCCAGCAGCCATGTTCCATCGGTTAGTGAGCAGTTCTTC
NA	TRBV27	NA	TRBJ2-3	CASSLSQFLATDTQYF	TGTGCCAGCAGTTTATCCCAGTTTTTGGCCACAGATACGCAGTATTTT
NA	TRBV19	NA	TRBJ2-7	CASSIAAGSVEQYF	TGTGCCAGTAGTATAGCTGCGGGATCGGTCGAGCAGTACTTC
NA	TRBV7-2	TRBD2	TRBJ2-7	CASSLEIAGGSGEQYF	TGTGCCAGCAGCTTAGAAATAGCGGGAGGGTCTGGGGAGCAGTACTTC
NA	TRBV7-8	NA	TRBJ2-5	CASSLWRARGETQYF	TGTGCCAGCAGCCTGTGGCGGGCCCGGGGAGAGACCCAGTACTTC
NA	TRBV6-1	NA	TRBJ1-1	CASSEAGGDTEAFF	TGTGCCAGCAGTGAAGCGGGGGGAGACACTGAAGCTTTCTTT
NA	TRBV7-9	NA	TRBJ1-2	CASSLGQSSYGYTF	TGTGCCAGCAGCTTGGGACAATCAAGCTATGGCTACACCTTC
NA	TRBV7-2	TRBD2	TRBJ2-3	CASKSRTSGSTDTQYF	TGTGCCAGCAAGTCCCGGACTAGCGGGAGCACAGATACGCAGTATTTT
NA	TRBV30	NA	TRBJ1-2	CAWRSGYGYTF	TGTGCCTGGCGCTCGGGCTATGGCTACACCTTC
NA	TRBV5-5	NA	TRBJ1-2	CASSLGGHDGYTF	TGTGCCAGCAGCTTGGGGGGGCACGATGGCTACACCTTC
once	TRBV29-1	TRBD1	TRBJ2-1	CSVEVTGSREQFF	TGCAGCGTTGAGGTGACAGGGTCAAGAGAGCAGTTCTTC
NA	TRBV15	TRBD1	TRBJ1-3	CATSRGQGVGGNTIYF	TGTGCCACCAGCAGAGGACAGGGCGTAGGTGGAAACACCATATATTTT
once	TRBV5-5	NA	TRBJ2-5	CASSLGGQGGQETQYF	TGTGCCAGCAGCTTGGGGGGCCAGGGTGGTCAGGAGACCCAGTACTTC
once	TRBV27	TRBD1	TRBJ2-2	CASSPRGQVPIGELFF	TGTGCCAGCAGCCCAAGGGGACAGGTCCCAATAGGGGAGCTGTTTTTT
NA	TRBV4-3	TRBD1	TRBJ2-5	CASSQDRPPGQGETQYF	TGCGCCAGCAGCCAAGATCGGCCCCCCGGACAGGGAGAGACCCAGTACTTC
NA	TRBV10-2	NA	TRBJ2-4	CASSDGGKAKNIQYF	TGCGCCAGCAGTGATGGCGGGAAGGCCAAAAACATTCAGTACTTC
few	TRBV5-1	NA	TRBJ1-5	CASSDKGHKQPQHF	TGCGCCAGCAGCGATAAGGGACACAAACAGCCCCAGCATTTT
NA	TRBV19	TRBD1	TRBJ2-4	CASSIDPPTGSIQYF	TGTGCCAGTAGTATTGATCCCCCGACAGGGTCCATTCAGTACTTC
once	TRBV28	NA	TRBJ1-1	CASSSPGEHTEAFF	TGTGCCAGCAGTTCCCCAGGGGAACACACTGAAGCTTTCTTT
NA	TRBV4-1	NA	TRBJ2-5	CASSQDESAVGRVHETQYF	TGCGCCAGCAGCCAAGATGAAAGTGCGGTTGGCAGGGTCCACGAGACCCAGTACTTC
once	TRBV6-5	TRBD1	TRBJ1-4	CASSTTGTGNEKLFF	TGTGCCAGCAGTACCACCGGGACAGGAAATGAAAAACTGTTTTTT
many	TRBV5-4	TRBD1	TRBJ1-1	CASSSKTGANTEAFF	TGTGCCAGCAGCTCGAAGACAGGGGCTAACACTGAAGCTTTCTTT
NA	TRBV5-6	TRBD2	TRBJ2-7	CASSLDPSGSREQYF	TGTGCCAGCAGCTTGGATCCTAGCGGGAGTAGGGAGCAGTACTTC
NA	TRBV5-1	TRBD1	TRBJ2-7	CASSSGQGTYEQYF	TGCGCCAGCAGCTCTGGACAGGGCACCTACGAGCAGTACTTC
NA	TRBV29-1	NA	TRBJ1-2	CSVEMTKNYGYTF	TGCAGCGTTGAAATGACAAAAAACTATGGCTACACCTTC
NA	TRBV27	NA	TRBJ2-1	CASSLSLWGQGNEQFF	TGTGCCAGCAGTTTATCTCTCTGGGGTCAGGGCAATGAGCAGTTCTTC
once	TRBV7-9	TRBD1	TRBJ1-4	CASSSPGQSNEKLFF	TGTGCCAGCAGCTCACCGGGACAGTCGAATGAAAAACTGTTTTTT
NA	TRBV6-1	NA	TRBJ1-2	CASSEPGGLWARGYTF	TGTGCCAGCAGTGAACCGGGGGGACTTTGGGCGAGAGGCTACACCTTC
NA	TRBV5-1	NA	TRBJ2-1	CASSLASAGSYNEQFF	TGCGCCAGCAGCTTGGCCTCAGCGGGCTCCTACAATGAGCAGTTCTTC
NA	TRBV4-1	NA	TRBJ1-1	CASSHPAGPEAFF	TGCGCCAGCAGCCACCCCGCGGGACCTGAAGCTTTCTTT
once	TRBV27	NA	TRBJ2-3	CATVSLTGGTDTQYF	TGTGCCACGGTCTCTCTTACGGGGGGCACAGATACGCAGTATTTT
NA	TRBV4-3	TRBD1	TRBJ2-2	CASNQKAQGAGTGELFF	TGCGCCAGCAACCAGAAGGCGCAGGGGGCGGGCACCGGGGAGCTGTTTTTT
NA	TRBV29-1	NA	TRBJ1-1	CSVARQDTEAFF	TGCAGCGTGGCTAGACAGGACACTGAAGCTTTCTTT
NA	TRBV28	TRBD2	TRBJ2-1	CASSFPRGTSGSEQFF	TGTGCCAGCAGTTTCCCACGAGGGACTAGCGGGAGTGAGCAGTTCTTC
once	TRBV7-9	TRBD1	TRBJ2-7	CASSSMTGVSYEQYF	TGTGCCAGCAGCTCGATGACAGGGGTGTCCTACGAGCAGTACTTC
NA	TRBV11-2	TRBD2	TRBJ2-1	CASRSLAGLYNEQFF	TGTGCCAGCAGGTCTCTAGCGGGATTATACAATGAGCAGTTCTTC
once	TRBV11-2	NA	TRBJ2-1	CASSLEWLASNNEQFF	TGTGCCAGCAGCTTAGAATGGCTAGCGAGCAACAATGAGCAGTTCTTC
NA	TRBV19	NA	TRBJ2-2	CASSKRRGPDTGELFF	TGTGCCAGTAGTAAGAGGAGGGGGCCGGACACCGGGGAGCTGTTTTTT
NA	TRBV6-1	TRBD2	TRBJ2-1	CASRWGGNNEQFF	TGTGCCAGCAGGTGGGGGGGGAACAATGAGCAGTTCTTC
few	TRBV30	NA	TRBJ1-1	CAWTIVTSGTEAFF	TGTGCCTGGACCATAGTTACTTCGGGCACTGAAGCTTTCTTT
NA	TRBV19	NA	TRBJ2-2	CASSTESRTGELFF	TGTGCCAGTAGTACCGAATCTAGAACCGGGGAGCTGTTTTTT